This T cell receptor (beta chain) was sequenced for a study of T-cell reconstitution after alpha-beta-depleted transplantation in children. Findings and limits, study-wide: T-cell numbers and diversity one year post-transplant derived largely from freshly generated T cells.

This CDR3 region has 18 residues. Losses at the gene ends were 5 bases for V and 2 bases for J; bases not matched to a gene: 12. Germline values: CDR1 SGHRS, CDR2 YFSETQ. Molecular barcoding with unique molecular identifiers was used for the TCRbeta library. TCRdb used MiXCR to reprocess the PCR reads, holding one entry per CDR3 protein. The top ten clones hold roughly 31% of a sample with about a million distinct CDR3 sequences, roughly 29% of them seen once. This clonotype was seen just once. Its antigen is undetermined. The TCR originated in a boy in the first two years of life who had a stem cell transplant for SCID, so the T cells may come from the graft donor. The chain is built from TRBV5-1 and TRBJ2-5; TRBD2 agrees at 13 bases. The source was PBMCs, mostly from graft donor cells, collected 360 days after TCRalphabeta/CD19-depleted stem cell transplant. CDR3 amino acids: CASSLPGLAGNLQETQYF. The CDR3 nucleotides read TGCGCCAGCAGTTTACCGGGACTAGCGGGGAACCTACAAGAGACCCAGTACTTC.